The present TCR beta chain was sequenced within a study of CD8 T cells in Susac syndrome. This CDR3 has 14 amino acids. V lost 3 bases and J lost 8; bases outside the gene matches: 3. Germline V CDR1 and CDR2: GTSNPN, SVGIG (reference sequence). Roughly 0.45 to 1 ug RNA was reverse transcribed with random hexamers. TCRdb itself ran the immunoSEQ multiplex PCR reads through MiXCR, one entry per CDR3 protein. The repertoire has around 130,000 distinct CDR3 sequences, 80% of them found once; the top ten carry more than 0.5%. The receptor was isolated from a human donor with multiple sclerosis. The specimen was CD8+ T cells from PBMCs. The genes are TRBV30 and TRBJ2-1, with 14 bases that match TRBD2. The CDR3 bases are TGTGCCTGGAGGGGACTAGCGGGGGAGGATGAGCAGTTCTTC. Its translation is CAWRGLAGEDEQFF.